The 29 T cell receptor beta chains in this list originate from one sample, sequenced in a study of PD-L1 blockade in urothelial cancer. The table came from immunoSEQ multiplex PCR; TCRdb's copy has only in-frame clones and leaves some out. The profile shows fewer than 45,000 clones, approximately 82% of them singletons. The sample was PBMCs, taken around atezolizumab (anti-PD-L1) treatment. These receptors were collected from a man aged 55 to 70 with urothelial cancer.

This clone occurred once. This chain joins TRBV6-5 and TRBJ2-5; 8 positions agree with TRBD2. CDR3 length equals 14 residues. Germline loops: CDR1 MNHEY, CDR2 SVGAGI. V shed 6 bases, J shed 3 bases, and the junction held 6 bases outside the gene matches. This chain's CDR3 is CASRPAGVKETQYF. The DNA for the CDR3 is TGTGCCAGCAGACCAGCGGGGGTAAAAGAGACCCAGTACTTC.

The chain combines TRBV7-2 with TRBJ2-1, with TRBD2 matching over 10 bases. Germline V gives CDR1 SGHTA, CDR2 FQGNSA. This CDR3 has 15 amino acids. The ends lost 5 bases at V and 5 bases at J; junction bases unmatched: 6. CDR3: CASSISSGSHNEQFF. CDR3 bases: TGTGCCAGCAGCATATCTAGCGGGAGCCACAATGAGCAGTTCTTC.

Concerning this clone itself: A read error may produce the germline difference seen at one junction end. This chain uses TRBV6-5 with TRBJ2-3; possibly TRBD1 for D (5 bases). The germline gives CDR1 MNHEY, CDR2 SVGAGI. The CDR3 consists of 14 residues. CDR3 sequence (DNA): TGTGCCTGCAGAGAGGCAGGGAGCACAGATACGCAGTATTTT. It encodes CACREAGSTDTQYF.

V is TRBV15 and J is TRBJ2-7, with TRBD1 identical over 8 bases. The length of the CDR3 is 14 residues. V lost 1 base and J lost 4; bases outside the gene matches: 3. Germline V gene data show CDR1 as LNHNV and CDR2 as YYDKDF (reference sequence). The CDR3 sequence is CATSRGGQGYEQYF. The CDR3, as DNA: TGTGCCACCAGCAGAGGAGGACAGGGTTACGAGCAGTACTTC.

The chain is built from TRBV21-1 and TRBJ2-1; TRBD2, the table's D call, was not compared with the DNA. TRBV21-1 is recorded as a pseudogene. The CDR3 loop spans 13 amino acids. The CDR3: CAWPAGGWNEQFF. CDR3 in DNA: TGTGCCTGGCCAGCGGGGGGGTGGAATGAGCAGTTCTTC.

The rearrangement links TRBV28 to TRBJ1-5; the D gene is possibly TRBD1 (5 bases). Germline CDR1 is MDHEN and CDR2 is SYDVKM. The V gene lost 9 bases and the J gene lost 6 bases, with 21 bases spanning the gap. The CDR3 is 15 residues long. The DNA for the CDR3 is TGTGCCAGTACCCCCACAGGAGGGTTCGTTCAGCCCCAGCATTTT. This sequence encodes CASTPTGGFVQPQHF.

In this sample, this clone turned up once. The gene calls are TRBV5-1 and TRBJ2-2; D is possibly TRBD2 (5 bases). The CDR3 has 13 amino acids. Germline V CDR1 and CDR2: SGHRS, YFSETQ. V was clipped by 5 bases and J by 10 bases, with 15 bases between them. The CDR3 DNA sequence: TGCGCCAGCAGTGGCGGAGGTTCCTTGGAGCTGTTTTTT. This sequence encodes CASSGGGSLELFF.

The chain joins TRBV27 to TRBJ2-1; the match to TRBD2 covers 11 bases. Germline V gene data show CDR1 as MNHEY and CDR2 as SMNVEV (reference sequence). V lost 7 bases, J lost 5 bases, and 10 bases stayed unmatched. The CDR3 totals 16 residues. The CDR3 bases are TGTGCCAGCACCTCATATAGCGGGAGGGGCAACAATGAGCAGTTCTTC. Protein product: CASTSYSGRGNNEQFF.

The chain links TRBV14 to TRBJ2-3; TRBD2 matches at 7 bases. V lost 8 bases and J lost 5; bases outside the gene matches: 16. CDR1 and CDR2 from the germline V gene are SGHDN and FVKESK. This CDR3 has 16 amino acids. The CDR3 DNA sequence: TGTGCCAGCTCCATCGCTGGCGGGAGTCTCGGAGATACGCAGTATTTT. It codes for CASSIAGGSLGDTQYF.

This clone was picked up a small number of times. The V and J genes are TRBV28 and TRBJ2-5; 13 bases are a match to TRBD2. The CDR3 totals 15 residues. V shed 3 bases, J shed 5 bases, and the junction held 3 bases outside the gene matches. Germline values: CDR1 MDHEN, CDR2 SYDVKM. Written as DNA, the CDR3 is TGTGCCAGCAGTTTGGGGACTAGCGGGACGGAGACCCAGTACTTC. As protein: CASSLGTSGTETQYF.

This clone was detected only once. The sample holds other DNA sequences that translate to the same CDR3. V usage is TRBV28 and J usage is TRBJ1-5; D gene unclear. CDR3 length equals 12 residues. Trimming left V 3 bases short and J 7 bases short, with 7 bases between. Looked up from germline, CDR1 is MDHEN and CDR2 is SYDVKM. The CDR3 sequence is CASSFPGQPQHF. The DNA for the CDR3 is TGTGCCAGCAGTTTCCCCGGGCAGCCCCAGCATTTT. Based on the CDR3 plus reference TRBV28 and TRBJ1-5, the full variable domain is DVKVTQSSRYLVKRTGEKVFLECVQDMDHENMFWYRQDPGLGLRLIYFSYDVKMKEKGDIPEGYSVSREKKERFSLILESASTNQTSMYLCASSFPGQPQHFGDGTRLSIL.

V gene TRBV27 combines with J gene TRBJ2-4; TRBD1 is a possible D gene (5 bases). V lost 5 bases to trimming and J lost 0 bases, with 11 bases between them. The CDR3 covers 15 residues. Germline V lookup: CDR1 MNHEY, CDR2 SMNVEV (reference sequence). The CDR3 nucleotides read TGTGCCAGCAGTCCGCAGGGTATAGCCAAAAACATTCAGTACTTC. Translated, it gives CASSPQGIAKNIQYF.

Only a few counts were recorded for this clone. The rearrangement uses TRBV28 and TRBJ1-2, with D perhaps matching TRBD1 (6 bases). The CDR3 consists of 13 residues. V gave up 6 bases and J gave up 8 bases, with 16 bases separating them. The germline gives CDR1 MDHEN, CDR2 SYDVKM. CDR3 region: CASSKQGLKGYTF. The CDR3 bases are TGTGCCAGCAGCAAACAGGGTCTTAAGGGCTACACCTTC.

This chain connects TRBV4-1 to TRBJ2-5; TRBD1 is a possible D gene (6 bases). Trimming removed 1 base at V and 4 bases at J, with 19 bases between. Germline CDR1 and CDR2: MGHRA and YSYEKL. This CDR3 comprises 17 residues. For the CDR3, the DNA is TGCGCCAGCAGCCAAGGCCCAGGGGCGGCGAAGGCAGAGACCCAGTACTTC. Its translation: CASSQGPGAAKAETQYF.

The V and J genes are TRBV6-5 and TRBJ1-1, with D possibly TRBD1 on 6 matching bases. The germline gives CDR1 MNHEY, CDR2 SVGAGI. The CDR3 is 14 amino acids. V dropped 0 bases and J dropped 1 base, with 6 bases sitting between them. This chain's CDR3 is CASSYSGGNTEAFF. The CDR3, as DNA: TGTGCCAGCAGTTACTCAGGGGGGAACACTGAAGCTTTCTTT.

The gene calls are TRBV6-6 and TRBJ1-5; 7 bases agree with TRBD1. The CDR3 runs 16 residues. The trim removed 5 bases at V and 5 bases at J, leaving 12 bases unmatched. Germline CDR1 and CDR2: MNHNY and SVGAGI (reference sequence). In nucleotides, the CDR3 is TGTGCCAGCAGTCCCAGACAGGGAGGTCAGGATCAGCCCCAGCATTTT. It specifies CASSPRQGGQDQPQHF.

This clone was detected once. The chain couples TRBV4-1 to TRBJ1-5; D gene ambiguous. CDR1 and CDR2 (germline): MGHRA, YSYEKL. The CDR3 consists of 16 residues. Trimming took 1 base from V and 0 from J, leaving 10 bases between them. CDR3 nucleotides: TGCGCCAGCAGCCAAGTAGCAGATTATAGCAATCAGCCCCAGCATTTT. This codes for CASSQVADYSNQPQHF.

This clone was picked up one time. The chain employs TRBV6-6 and TRBJ2-2; no firm D call. Germline V CDR1 and CDR2: MNHNY, SVGAGI (reference sequence). The CDR3 is made up of 15 amino acids. V lost 0 bases to trimming and J lost 7 bases, with 12 bases between them. Here the CDR3 reads CASSYSHARGGELFF. CDR3 DNA: TGTGCCAGCAGTTACTCCCATGCCCGCGGCGGGGAGCTGTTTTTT.

Only one count was recorded for this clone. The rearrangement uses TRBV27 and TRBJ2-7; 9 nucleotides align to TRBD1. Per germline, CDR1 MNHEY and CDR2 SMNVEV (reference sequence). The CDR3 sequence is 15 residues long. Trimming took 6 bases from V and 4 from J; bases not matched to a gene: 10. CDR3 amino acids: CASSRTGGNLYEQYF. CDR3 bases: TGTGCCAGCAGCAGAACAGGGGGCAATCTATACGAGCAGTACTTC.

The chain uses TRBV19 and TRBJ1-2; D is unresolved. V was trimmed by 5 bases and J by 6 bases, leaving 13 bases between them. CDR3 length: 13 amino acids. Germline CDR1 is LNHDA and CDR2 is SQIVND (reference sequence). This chain's CDR3 is CASSPHTVDGYTF. For the CDR3, the DNA is TGTGCCAGTAGTCCCCACACCGTTGATGGCTACACCTTC.

The V call is TRBV4-3, the J call TRBJ2-2; 7 nucleotides agree with TRBD2. The junction had 0 bases not matched to a gene; V was cut back by 4 bases and J by 7 bases. The CDR3 contains 12 residues. The germline V gene has CDR1 LGHNA and CDR2 YSLEER. As DNA, the CDR3 is TGCGCCAGCAGCCCGGGAGGCGGGGAGCTGTTTTTT. This sequence encodes CASSPGGGELFF.

This clone was seen just once. The chain employs TRBV5-4 and TRBJ1-5; D gene ambiguous. Trimming shortened V by 4 bases and J by 3 bases, and 8 bases separated the two germline ends. This CDR3 region has 13 residues. The germline V gene encodes CDR1 SGHNT and CDR2 YYREEE (reference sequence). CDR3 sequence: CASSRDSNQPQHF. Here the CDR3 DNA reads TGTGCCAGCAGCCGAGATTCCAATCAGCCCCAGCATTTT.

The CDR3 nucleotides are TGTGCCAGCAGCCAAACTCGGGGGGGCCTCTACAATGAGCAGTTCTTC. Its translation is CASSQTRGGLYNEQFF. This sequence joins TRBV14 and TRBJ2-1; 8 bases match TRBD2. Germline CDR1 reads SGHDN; CDR2 reads FVKESK. J was trimmed by 3 bases and V by 2 bases; bases with no gene match: 6. The CDR3 runs 16 residues.

The chain recombines TRBV13 with TRBJ2-7; a possible D gene is TRBD2 (6 bases). Per the germline V gene, CDR1 is PRHDT and CDR2 is FYEKMQ (reference sequence). V lost 3 bases and J 7 bases, leaving 13 bases between the germline ends. This CDR3 is built from 13 residues. The CDR3 nucleotides read TGTGCCAGCAGCTTCCGCCGCGGGGATGAGCAGTACTTC. It specifies CASSFRRGDEQYF. Variable domain in full (rest from reference TRBV13 and TRBJ2-7): AAGVIQSPRHLIKEKRETATLKCYPIPRHDTVYWYQQGPGQDPQFLISFYEKMQSDKGSIPDRFSAQQFSDYHSELNMSSLELGDSALYFCASSFRRGDEQYFGPGTRLTVT.

The gene calls are TRBV19 and TRBJ2-7; no clear D gene. Looked up from germline, CDR1 is LNHDA and CDR2 is SQIVND (reference sequence). CDR3 length equals 13 residues. Trimming stripped 4 bases from V and 6 bases from J, with 13 bases between. DNA of the CDR3: TGTGCCAGTAGTACAAGCACAGTTGGCGAGCAGTACTTC. Its translation is CASSTSTVGEQYF. Full variable domain (remainder filled in from reference TRBV19 and TRBJ2-7): DGGITQSPKYLFRKEGQNVTLSCEQNLNHDAMYWYRQDPGQGLRLIYYSQIVNDFQKGDIAEGYSVSREKKESFPLTVTSAQKNPTAFYLCASSTSTVGEQYFGPGTRLTVT.

The chain links TRBV7-8 to TRBJ2-7, with D hard to call. V lost 0 bases, J lost 6 bases, and 9 bases lay in between. CDR1 and CDR2 from the germline V gene are SGHVS and FQNEAQ. This CDR3 is 13 amino acids long. CDR3: CASSLARSVEQYF. The CDR3 region has the DNA TGTGCCAGCAGCTTAGCGAGGTCTGTCGAGCAGTACTTC.

As concerns this clone: Sequence at one end of the junction differs from germline and may be a read error. The chain carries TRBV6-1 and TRBJ1-5, with D possibly matching TRBD1 (5 bases). From germline, CDR1 is MNHNS and CDR2 SASEGT. CDR3 length: 15 residues. CDR3 bases: TGTGCCGGCAGTGAACAGGCCTATAGCAATCAGCCCCAGCATTTT. As protein: CAGSEQAYSNQPQHF.

This chain uses TRBV5-4 with TRBJ1-1; D remains unclear. CDR1 is SGHNT, CDR2 YYREEE, per germline (reference sequence). The CDR3 runs 13 residues. With 1 base removed from V and 3 bases from J, the gap between germline ends came to 7 bases. CDR3 sequence reads: CASSLTSDTEAFF. CDR3 DNA: TGTGCCAGCAGCTTGACGAGCGACACTGAAGCTTTCTTT.

V gene TRBV6-4 combines with J gene TRBJ1-1, with D tentatively TRBD1 (5 bases). Trimming took off 6 bases at V and 1 base at J, with 12 bases between the two ends. CDR1 is MRHNA and CDR2 is SNTAGT in the germline V gene. The CDR3 has 14 residues. In DNA form, the CDR3 reads TGTGCCAGCAGCGATACCGACAGGAACACTGAAGCTTTCTTT. It is translated as CASSDTDRNTEAFF.